These 19 T cell receptor beta chains were all obtained from the same sample, sequenced in a study of T-cell reconstitution after alpha-beta-depleted transplantation in children. As it was prepared, the TCRbeta library received unique molecular identifiers. TCRdb itself ran the PCR reads through MiXCR, one entry per CDR3 protein. The sample yields more than 550,000 distinct CDR3 sequences, about 11% seen once. Source: PBMCs from the stem cell graft donor, taken from the stem cell graft. The origin of the receptors is a human donor who donated a stem cell graft to a child with acute myeloid leukemia.

This clonotype was seen a handful of times. The chain links TRBV6-6 to TRBJ2-7; D is possibly TRBD2 (6 bases). Between the trimmed V and J ends, which lost 6 bases and 5 bases, there was a span of 14 bases. CDR3 length: 13 residues. Germline lookup yields CDR1 MNHNY and CDR2 SVGAGI (reference sequence). The CDR3 bases are TGTGCCAGCAGATCCGGGAGTTTCCACGAGCAGTACTTC. It translates to CASRSGSFHEQYF.

This clonotype was seen repeatedly, ten times or more. The chain employs TRBV5-1 and TRBJ2-2, with a tentative D call TRBD2 (5 bases). CDR1 SGHRS and CDR2 YFSETQ come from the germline V gene. V lost 4 bases to trimming and J lost 2 bases, with 9 bases between them. The CDR3 runs 14 residues. CDR3 DNA: TGCGCCAGCAGCATAGGACTTAACACCGGGGAGCTGTTTTTT. Encoded protein: CASSIGLNTGELFF. The full variable domain, rest sourced from reference TRBV5-1 and TRBJ2-2, is KAGVTQTPRYLIKTRGQQVTLSCSPISGHRSVSWYQQTPGQGLQFLFEYFSETQRNKGNFPGRFSGRQFSNSRSEMNVSTLELGDSALYLCASSIGLNTGELFFGEGSRLTVL.

This clonotype was recorded a few times. This chain links TRBV12-3 or TRBV12-4 with TRBJ2-1; D gene ambiguous. The V and J ends lost 3 bases and 10 bases respectively, with 19 bases between them. CDR3 length: 15 residues. CDR3 sequence reads: CASSFESRPIIEQFF. In DNA, the CDR3 is TGTGCCAGCAGTTTCGAATCCAGGCCTATCATAGAGCAGTTCTTC.

This clonotype was counted at least ten times. The chain carries TRBV14 and TRBJ2-3; D uncertain. Germline V gene data show CDR1 as SGHDN and CDR2 as FVKESK. The CDR3 contains 15 residues. Between the trimmed V and J ends, which lost 0 bases and 3 bases, there was a span of 10 bases. The CDR3 DNA sequence: TGTGCCAGCAGCCAAGAGAGAAGGGTAACAGATACGCAGTATTTT. Its protein is CASSQERRVTDTQYF.

This clonotype was seen repeatedly, ten times or more. V is TRBV12-5 and J is TRBJ2-1; 13 nucleotides match TRBD2. V was pared by 6 bases and J by 0 bases, with 5 bases of the junction left unmatched. The length of the CDR3 is 17 residues. In germline, CDR1 is LGHNT, CDR2 FRNRAP. CDR3 sequence: CASGWTSGSFSYNEQFF. In nucleotides, the CDR3 is TGTGCTAGTGGCTGGACTAGCGGGAGTTTCTCCTACAATGAGCAGTTCTTC.

This clonotype was counted at least ten times. J is TRBJ2-5 and V is TRBV7-9; D call uncertain. V dropped 2 bases and J dropped 5 bases, with 9 bases sitting between them. This CDR3 spans 13 amino acids. Germline CDR1 SEHNR, CDR2 FQNEAQ (reference sequence). The CDR3 sequence is CASSLFPAETQYF. The CDR3 DNA is TGTGCCAGCAGCTTATTCCCGGCGGAGACCCAGTACTTC.

This clonotype has more than one count but fewer than ten. The CDR3, as DNA: TGTGCCAGCAGTCCCCAGGACAGGGAACGATCCTACGAGCAGTACTTC. Translated, it gives CASSPQDRERSYEQYF. The chain joins TRBV12-3 or TRBV12-4 to TRBJ2-7; 8 bases are shared with TRBD1. CDR3 length equals 16 residues. V was pared by 5 bases and J by 1 base, with 10 bases of the junction left unmatched.

This clonotype has a handful of counts. The V and J genes are TRBV7-2 and TRBJ1-2, with D uncertain. The germline CDR1 and CDR2 sequences are SGHTA and FQGNSA. Trimming left V 2 bases short and J 8 bases short, with 9 bases between. The CDR3 contains 12 residues. The CDR3 protein is CASSLRLMGYTF. DNA for the CDR3: TGTGCCAGCAGCTTAAGGCTCATGGGCTACACCTTC.

The chain employs TRBV29-1 and TRBJ2-3; D is possibly TRBD2 (6 bases). Germline assignment: CDR1 SQVTM and CDR2 ANQGSEA. The CDR3 sequence is 15 residues long. Trimming stripped 1 base from V and 9 bases from J, with 20 bases between. This CDR3 is CSVEAGAGPFRTQYF. CDR3 nucleotide sequence: TGCAGCGTTGAAGCCGGGGCGGGGCCCTTCCGGACGCAGTATTTT.

At least ten counts were recorded for this clonotype. The chain carries TRBV5-1 and TRBJ2-4; 13 nucleotides line up with TRBD2. The CDR3 consists of 14 residues. V gave up 4 bases and J gave up 15 bases; unmatched junction bases: 10. Germline V lookup: CDR1 SGHRS, CDR2 YFSETQ. The CDR3 sequence: CASSPGLAGPVVYF. The CDR3 DNA follows: TGCGCCAGCAGCCCGGGACTAGCGGGACCCGTCGTGTACTTC.

This rearrangement joins TRBV20-1 to TRBJ2-1; D possibly corresponds to TRBD2 (5 bases). The CDR3 totals 15 residues. V was cut by 3 bases and J by 0 bases, with 12 bases left in between. Germline lookup yields CDR1 DFQATT and CDR2 SNEGSKA (reference sequence). CDR3 region: CSASPPAGSYNEQFF. The DNA for the CDR3 is TGCAGTGCTAGCCCTCCGGCGGGCTCCTACAATGAGCAGTTCTTC.

This clonotype was seen a handful of times. V gene TRBV20-1 combines with J gene TRBJ2-3; TRBD2 agrees at 10 bases. Germline loops: CDR1 DFQATT, CDR2 SNEGSKA (reference sequence). This CDR3 region has 16 residues. The J segment lost 8 bases and the V segment lost 0 bases, leaving 11 bases of the junction unmatched. In nucleotides, the CDR3 is TGCAGTGCTAGAGATGGGGTAGCGGGAGGTCGGGGTACGCAGTATTTT. It translates to CSARDGVAGGRGTQYF.

This clonotype appeared many times. The rearrangement uses TRBV20-1 and TRBJ2-7; D unresolved. The CDR3 loop spans 11 amino acids. The V end was cut by 6 bases, the J end by 2 bases, with 8 bases between. Looked up from germline, CDR1 is DFQATT and CDR2 is SNEGSKA (reference sequence). The CDR3: CSAPRAYEQYF. For the CDR3, the DNA is TGCAGTGCCCCCCGGGCCTACGAGCAGTACTTC.

This clonotype occurred many times. The J gene is TRBJ2-1, the V gene TRBV15; D unresolved. The CDR3 spans 12 residues. V dropped 1 base and J dropped 4 bases, with 2 bases sitting between them. Germline V gene lookup returns CDR1 LNHNV and CDR2 YYDKDF (reference sequence). DNA for the CDR3: TGTGCCACCAGCAGAGTGTACAATGAGCAGTTCTTC. Protein: CATSRVYNEQFF. The entire variable domain, with the rest obtained from reference TRBV15 and TRBJ2-1, is as follows: DAMVIQNPRYQVTQFGKPVTLSCSQTLNHNVMYWYQQKSSQAPKLLFHYYDKDFNNEADTPDNFQSRRPNTSFCFLDIRSPGLGDTAMYLCATSRVYNEQFFGPGTRLTVL.

In this sample, this clonotype turned up many times. This rearrangement joins TRBV20-1 to TRBJ2-1, with D unclear. The CDR3 is 13 residues long. Germline V gene sequence: CDR1 DFQATT, CDR2 SNEGSKA (reference sequence). V gave up 5 bases and J gave up 5 bases, with 13 bases separating them. The CDR3 region is CSAWNSYDNEQFF. The CDR3 DNA sequence: TGCAGTGCTTGGAATTCCTATGACAATGAGCAGTTCTTC.

There are a few counts of this clonotype. J is TRBJ2-2 and V is TRBV4-3; D may be TRBD2 (6 bases). Trimming pared 1 base from V and 0 bases from J, leaving 15 bases between. The CDR3 loop spans 18 amino acids. Germline V gene data show CDR1 as LGHNA and CDR2 as YSLEER. DNA of the CDR3: TGCGCCAGCAGCCAAGGGCGGGATAGGGAGTCGAACACCGGGGAGCTGTTTTTT. It encodes CASSQGRDRESNTGELFF.

This clonotype turned up a few times. The germline gene is not matched at one end of the junction; a read error may be the cause. The chain carries TRBV3-1 and TRBJ2-5, with unresolved D. The germline V gene encodes CDR1 LGHDT and CDR2 YNNKEL (reference sequence). The CDR3 contains 13 residues. The CDR3 coding sequence is TGTGCCAGCAGCTCAGACTGGGAAGACACCCAGTACTTC. Residues: CASSSDWEDTQYF.

In this sample, this clonotype turned up many times. V usage is TRBV6-5 and J usage is TRBJ1-1; D possibly corresponds to TRBD1 (5 bases). With 3 bases removed from V and 5 bases from J, the gap between germline ends came to 25 bases. In germline, CDR1 is MNHEY, CDR2 SVGAGI. The length of the CDR3 is 18 residues. The CDR3 spells CASSYSAVLGGTLTEAFF. Here the CDR3 DNA reads TGTGCCAGCAGTTATTCGGCCGTTTTGGGGGGAACACTAACTGAAGCTTTCTTT.

The chain recombines TRBV20-1 with TRBJ2-2, with 11 bases that match TRBD2. J was trimmed by 3 bases and V by 0 bases; bases with no gene match: 6. The CDR3 is made up of 17 amino acids. In germline, CDR1 is DFQATT, CDR2 SNEGSKA (reference sequence). The CDR3 DNA reads TGCAGTGCTAGAGAACCGGGACTAGCGGCCGACACCGGGGAGCTGTTTTTT. Amino acids: CSAREPGLAADTGELFF.